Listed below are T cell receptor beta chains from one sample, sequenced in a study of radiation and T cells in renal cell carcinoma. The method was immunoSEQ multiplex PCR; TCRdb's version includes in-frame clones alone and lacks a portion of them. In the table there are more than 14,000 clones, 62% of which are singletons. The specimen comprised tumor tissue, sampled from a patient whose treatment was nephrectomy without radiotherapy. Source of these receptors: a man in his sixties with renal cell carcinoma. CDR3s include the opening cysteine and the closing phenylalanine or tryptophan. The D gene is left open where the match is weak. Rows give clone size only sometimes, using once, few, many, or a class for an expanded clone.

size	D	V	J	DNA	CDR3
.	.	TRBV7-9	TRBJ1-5	TGTGCCAGCAGCGTGGGAGGGGGAGGTCAGCCCCAGCATTTT	CASSVGGGGQPQHF
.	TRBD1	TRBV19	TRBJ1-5	TGTGCCAGTAGGGGGCCGGGACAGGGGGCAACGTATAGCAATCAGCCCCAGCATTTT	CASRGPGQGATYSNQPQHF
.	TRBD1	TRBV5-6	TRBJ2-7	TGTGCCAGCAGCCGGGACAGAATCTCCTACGAGCAGTACTTC	CASSRDRISYEQYF
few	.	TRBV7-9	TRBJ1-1	TGTGCCAGCAGCTTACTGAACACTGAAGCTTTCTTT	CASSLLNTEAFF
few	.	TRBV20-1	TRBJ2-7	TGCAGTGCCCCCTATGGCTACGAGCAGTACTTC	CSAPYGYEQYF
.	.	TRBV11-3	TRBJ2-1	TGTGCCAGCAGCTTAGCCGTCGGTGAGCAGTTCTTC	CASSLAVGEQFF
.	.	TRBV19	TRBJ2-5	TGTGCCAGTAGTATAGACGGAGAGACCCAGTACTTC	CASSIDGETQYF
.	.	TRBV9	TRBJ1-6	TGTGCCAGCAGCACTTGGACCAAGGGGACACCCCTCCACTTT	CASSTWTKGTPLHF
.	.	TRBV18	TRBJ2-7	TGTGCCAGCTCACCAGAACTGGCCTCCTACGAGCAGTACTTC	CASSPELASYEQYF
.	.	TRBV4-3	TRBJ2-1	TGCGCCAGCAGCTCATACGGGGGAGGCGAGCAGTTCTTC	CASSSYGGGEQFF
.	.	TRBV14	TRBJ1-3	TGTGCCAGCAGCCGGTGGGGTTGGGAAAACACCATATATTTT	CASSRWGWENTIYF
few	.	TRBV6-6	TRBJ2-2	TGTGCCAGCACCGCCGGACCGGGGGAGCTGTTTTTT	CASTAGPGELFF
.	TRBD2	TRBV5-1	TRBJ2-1	TGCGCCAGCAGCTTTACTAGCGGAACCTACAATGAGCAGTTCTTC	CASSFTSGTYNEQFF
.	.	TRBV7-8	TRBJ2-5	TGTGCCAGCAGCAACTCCGGGACAAGTCAAGAGACCCAGTACTTC	CASSNSGTSQETQYF
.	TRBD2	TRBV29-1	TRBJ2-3	TGCAGCGCTAGCGGGGTAGCCGGTCGCACAGATACGCAGTATTTT	CSASGVAGRTDTQYF
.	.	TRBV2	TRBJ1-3	TGTGCCAGCGGCGAGTCAGGGGCAGGTGGAAACACCATATATTTT	CASGESGAGGNTIYF
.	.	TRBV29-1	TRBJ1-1	TGCAGCGTTGATATGACGGGGAACACTGAAGCTTTCTTT	CSVDMTGNTEAFF
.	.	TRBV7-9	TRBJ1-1	TGTGCCAGCAGGGTCGAGGAGGGGACTGAAGCTTTCTTT	CASRVEEGTEAFF
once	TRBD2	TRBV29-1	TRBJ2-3	TGCAGCGTCCCAGCGGGGGCGACAGATACGCAGTATTTT	CSVPAGATDTQYF
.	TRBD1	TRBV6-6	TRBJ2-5	TGTGCCAGCAGTTCGGGGACAGGGCGGGAGACCCAGTACTTC	CASSSGTGRETQYF
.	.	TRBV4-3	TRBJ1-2	TGCGCCAGCAGCCAAGATCCGCAGGTTGGCTATGGCTACACCTTC	CASSQDPQVGYGYTF